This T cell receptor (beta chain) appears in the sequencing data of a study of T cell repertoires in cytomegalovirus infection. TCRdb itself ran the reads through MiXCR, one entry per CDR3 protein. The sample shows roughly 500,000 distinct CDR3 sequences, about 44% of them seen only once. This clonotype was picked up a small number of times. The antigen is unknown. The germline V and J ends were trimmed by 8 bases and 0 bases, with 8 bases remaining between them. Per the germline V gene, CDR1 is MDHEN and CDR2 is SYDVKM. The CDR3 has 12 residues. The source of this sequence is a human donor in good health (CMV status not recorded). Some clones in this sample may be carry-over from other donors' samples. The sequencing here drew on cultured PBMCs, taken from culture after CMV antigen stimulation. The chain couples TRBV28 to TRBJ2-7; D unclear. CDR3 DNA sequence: TGTGCCAGCTCTATCCCCTCCTACGAGCAGTACTTC. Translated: CASSIPSYEQYF.